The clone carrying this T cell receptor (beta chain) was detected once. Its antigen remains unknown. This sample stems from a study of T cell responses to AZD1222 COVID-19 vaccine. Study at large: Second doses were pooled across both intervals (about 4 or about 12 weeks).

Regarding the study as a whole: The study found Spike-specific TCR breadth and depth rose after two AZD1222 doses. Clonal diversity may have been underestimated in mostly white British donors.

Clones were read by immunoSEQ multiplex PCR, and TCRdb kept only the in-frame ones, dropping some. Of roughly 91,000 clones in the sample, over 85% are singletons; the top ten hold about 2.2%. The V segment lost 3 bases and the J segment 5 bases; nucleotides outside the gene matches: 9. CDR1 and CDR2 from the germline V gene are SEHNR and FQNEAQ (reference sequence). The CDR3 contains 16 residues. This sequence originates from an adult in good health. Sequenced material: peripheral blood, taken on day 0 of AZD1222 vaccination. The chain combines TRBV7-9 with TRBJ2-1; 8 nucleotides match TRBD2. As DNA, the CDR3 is TGTGCCAGCAGCTTTCTTGGCGGGAGGACCAACAATGAGCAGTTCTTC. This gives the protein CASSFLGGRTNNEQFF. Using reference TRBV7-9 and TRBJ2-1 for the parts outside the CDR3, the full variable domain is DTGVSQNPRHKITKRGQNVTFRCDPISEHNRLYWYRQTLGQGPEFLTYFQNEAQLEKSRLLSDRFSAERPKGSFSTLEIQRTEQGDSAMYLCASSFLGGRTNNEQFFGPGTRLTVL.